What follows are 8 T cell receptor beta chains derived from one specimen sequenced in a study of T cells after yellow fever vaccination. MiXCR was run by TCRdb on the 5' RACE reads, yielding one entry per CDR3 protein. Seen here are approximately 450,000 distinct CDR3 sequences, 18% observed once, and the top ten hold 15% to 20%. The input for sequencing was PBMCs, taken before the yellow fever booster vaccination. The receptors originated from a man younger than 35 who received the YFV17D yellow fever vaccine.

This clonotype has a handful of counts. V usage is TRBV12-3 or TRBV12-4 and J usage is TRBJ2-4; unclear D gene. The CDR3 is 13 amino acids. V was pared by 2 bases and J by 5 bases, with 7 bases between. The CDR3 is CASSLQAQNIQYF. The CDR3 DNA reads TGTGCCAGCAGTTTACAGGCACAAAACATTCAGTACTTC.

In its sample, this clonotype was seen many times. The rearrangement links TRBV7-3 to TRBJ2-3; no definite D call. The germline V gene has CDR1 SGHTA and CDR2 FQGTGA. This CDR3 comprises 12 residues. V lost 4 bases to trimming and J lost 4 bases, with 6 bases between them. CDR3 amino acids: CASSSSPDTQYF. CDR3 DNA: TGTGCCAGCAGCTCCAGCCCAGATACGCAGTATTTT. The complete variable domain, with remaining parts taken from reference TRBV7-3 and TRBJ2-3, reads GAGVSQTPSNKVTEKGKYVELRCDPISGHTALYWYRQSLGQGPEFLIYFQGTGAADDSGLPNDRFFAVRPEGSVSTLKIQRTERGDSAVYLCASSSSPDTQYFGPGTRLTVL.

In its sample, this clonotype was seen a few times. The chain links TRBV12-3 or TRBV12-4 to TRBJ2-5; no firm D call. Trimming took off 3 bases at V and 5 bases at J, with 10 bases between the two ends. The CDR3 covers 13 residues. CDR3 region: CASSFYQEETQYF. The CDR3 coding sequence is TGTGCCAGCAGTTTTTACCAGGAGGAGACCCAGTACTTC.

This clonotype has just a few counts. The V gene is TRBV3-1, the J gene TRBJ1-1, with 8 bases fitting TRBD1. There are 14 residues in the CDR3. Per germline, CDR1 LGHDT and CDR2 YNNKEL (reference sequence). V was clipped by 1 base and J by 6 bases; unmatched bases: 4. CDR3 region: CASSQGQGPAEAFF. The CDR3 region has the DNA TGTGCCAGCAGCCAAGGACAGGGGCCTGCTGAAGCTTTCTTT.

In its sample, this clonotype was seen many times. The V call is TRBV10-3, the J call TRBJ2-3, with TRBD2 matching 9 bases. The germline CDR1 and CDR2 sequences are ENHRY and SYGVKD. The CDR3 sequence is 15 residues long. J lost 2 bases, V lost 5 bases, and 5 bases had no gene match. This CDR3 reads CAISNLAGPTDTQYF. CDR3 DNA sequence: TGTGCCATCAGTAACCTAGCGGGACCCACAGATACGCAGTATTTT.

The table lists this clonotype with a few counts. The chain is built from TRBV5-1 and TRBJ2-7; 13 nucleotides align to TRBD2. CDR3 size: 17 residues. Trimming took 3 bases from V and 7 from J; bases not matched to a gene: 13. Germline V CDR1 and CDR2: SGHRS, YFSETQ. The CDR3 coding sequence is TGCGCCAGCAGCTCCACTGCCACTAGCGGGGGGGCTGTGGAGCAGTACTTC. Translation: CASSSTATSGGAVEQYF.

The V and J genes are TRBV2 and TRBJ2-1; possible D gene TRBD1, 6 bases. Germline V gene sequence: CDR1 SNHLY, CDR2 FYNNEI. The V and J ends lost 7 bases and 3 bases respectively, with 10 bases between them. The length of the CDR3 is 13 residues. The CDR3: CASNPDSYNEQFF. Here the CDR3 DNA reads TGTGCCAGCAACCCGGACAGCTACAATGAGCAGTTCTTC.

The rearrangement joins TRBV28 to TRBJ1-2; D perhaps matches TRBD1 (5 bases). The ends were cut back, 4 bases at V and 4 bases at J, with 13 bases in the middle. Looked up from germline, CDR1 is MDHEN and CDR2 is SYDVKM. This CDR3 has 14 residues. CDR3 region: CASSYPRGTYGYTF. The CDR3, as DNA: TGTGCCAGCAGTTACCCGAGGGGAACCTATGGCTACACCTTC.